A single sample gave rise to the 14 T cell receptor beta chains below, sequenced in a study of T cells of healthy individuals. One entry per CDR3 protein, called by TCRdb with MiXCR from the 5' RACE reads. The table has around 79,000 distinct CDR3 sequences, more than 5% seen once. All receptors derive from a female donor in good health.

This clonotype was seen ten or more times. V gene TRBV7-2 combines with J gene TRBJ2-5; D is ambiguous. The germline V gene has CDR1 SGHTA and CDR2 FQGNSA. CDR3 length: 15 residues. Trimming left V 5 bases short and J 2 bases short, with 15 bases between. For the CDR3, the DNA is TGTGCCAGCAGCCCAGCTATCAGTCAACAAGAGACCCAGTACTTC. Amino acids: CASSPAISQQETQYF.

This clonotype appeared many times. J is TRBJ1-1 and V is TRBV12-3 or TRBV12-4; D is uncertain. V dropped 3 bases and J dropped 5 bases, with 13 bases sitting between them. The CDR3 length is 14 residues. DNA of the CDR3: TGTGCCAGCAGTTTTTACGCTGGGAATACTGAAGCTTTCTTT. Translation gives CASSFYAGNTEAFF.

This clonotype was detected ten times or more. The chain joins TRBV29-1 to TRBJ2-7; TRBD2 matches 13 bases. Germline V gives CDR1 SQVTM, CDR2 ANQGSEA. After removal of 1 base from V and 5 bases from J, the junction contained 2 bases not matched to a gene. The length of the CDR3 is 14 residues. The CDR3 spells CSVEGTSGRNEQYF. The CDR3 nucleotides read TGCAGCGTTGAAGGGACTAGCGGGAGAAACGAGCAGTACTTC.

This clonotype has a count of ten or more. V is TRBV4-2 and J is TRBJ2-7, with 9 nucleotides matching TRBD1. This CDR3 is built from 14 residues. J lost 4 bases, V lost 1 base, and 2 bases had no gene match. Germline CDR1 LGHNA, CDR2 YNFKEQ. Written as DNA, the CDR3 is TGTGCCAGCAGCCAAGGAGACAGGGGGTACGAGCAGTACTTC. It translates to CASSQGDRGYEQYF.

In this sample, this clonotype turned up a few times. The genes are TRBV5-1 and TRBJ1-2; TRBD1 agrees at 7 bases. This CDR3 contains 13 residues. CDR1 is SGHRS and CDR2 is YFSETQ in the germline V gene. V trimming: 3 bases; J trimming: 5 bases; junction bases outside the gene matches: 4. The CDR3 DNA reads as TGCGCCAGCAGCTCCCAGGGGGATTATGGCTACACCTTC. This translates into CASSSQGDYGYTF. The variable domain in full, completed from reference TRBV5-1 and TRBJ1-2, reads KAGVTQTPRYLIKTRGQQVTLSCSPISGHRSVSWYQQTPGQGLQFLFEYFSETQRNKGNFPGRFSGRQFSNSRSEMNVSTLELGDSALYLCASSSQGDYGYTFGSGTRLTVV.

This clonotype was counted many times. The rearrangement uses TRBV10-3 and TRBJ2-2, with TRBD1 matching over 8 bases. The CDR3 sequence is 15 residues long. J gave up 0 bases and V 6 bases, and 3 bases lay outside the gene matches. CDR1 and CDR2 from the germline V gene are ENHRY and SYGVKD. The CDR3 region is CAISGDRPNTGELFF. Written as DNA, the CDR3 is TGTGCCATCAGCGGGGACAGGCCGAACACCGGGGAGCTGTTTTTT.

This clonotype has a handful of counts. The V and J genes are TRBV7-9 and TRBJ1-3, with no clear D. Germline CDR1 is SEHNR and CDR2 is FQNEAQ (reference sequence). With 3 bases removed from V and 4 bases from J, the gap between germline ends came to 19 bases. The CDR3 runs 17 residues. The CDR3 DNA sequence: TGTGCCAGCAGCTTGGTTCCCCCCTCGACGAACGGAAACACCATATATTTT. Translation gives CASSLVPPSTNGNTIYF.

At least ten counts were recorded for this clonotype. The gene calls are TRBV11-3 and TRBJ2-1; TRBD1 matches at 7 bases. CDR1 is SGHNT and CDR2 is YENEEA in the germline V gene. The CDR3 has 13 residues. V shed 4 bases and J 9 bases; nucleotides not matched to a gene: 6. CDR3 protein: CASSSGQVGEQFF. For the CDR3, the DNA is TGTGCCAGCAGCTCCGGACAGGTCGGTGAGCAGTTCTTC.

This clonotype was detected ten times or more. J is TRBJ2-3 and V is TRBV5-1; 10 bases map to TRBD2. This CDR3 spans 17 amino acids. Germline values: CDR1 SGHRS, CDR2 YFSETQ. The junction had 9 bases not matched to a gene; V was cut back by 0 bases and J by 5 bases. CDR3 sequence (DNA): TGCGCCAGCAGCTTGGTGGGTACTAGCGGGGTTCAAGATACGCAGTATTTT. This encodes CASSLVGTSGVQDTQYF.

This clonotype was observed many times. The CDR3 loop reads CASSRTALKNIQYF. In DNA, the CDR3 is TGTGCCAGCTCCAGGACAGCTCTAAAAAACATTCAGTACTTC. This chain connects TRBV18 to TRBJ2-4, with D maybe TRBD1 (6 bases). V was clipped by 6 bases and J by 4 bases, with 13 bases between them. The CDR3 runs to 14 residues. Germline values: CDR1 KGHSH, CDR2 LQKENI.

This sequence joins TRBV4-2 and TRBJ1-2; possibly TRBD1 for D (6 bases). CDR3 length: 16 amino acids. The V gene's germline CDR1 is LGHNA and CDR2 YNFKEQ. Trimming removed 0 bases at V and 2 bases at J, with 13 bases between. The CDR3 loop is CASSQDRGHNNYGYTF. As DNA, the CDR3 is TGTGCCAGCAGCCAAGATCGGGGGCACAACAACTATGGCTACACCTTC.

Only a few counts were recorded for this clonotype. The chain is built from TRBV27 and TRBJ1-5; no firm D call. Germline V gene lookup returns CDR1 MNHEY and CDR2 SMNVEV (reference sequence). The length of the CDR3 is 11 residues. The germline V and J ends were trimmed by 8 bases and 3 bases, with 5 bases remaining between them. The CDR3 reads CASGDNQPQHF. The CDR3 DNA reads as TGTGCCAGCGGAGACAATCAGCCCCAGCATTTT.

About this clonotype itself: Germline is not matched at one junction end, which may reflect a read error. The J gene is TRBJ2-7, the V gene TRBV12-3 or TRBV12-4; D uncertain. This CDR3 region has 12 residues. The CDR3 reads CASSSGPKIRDF. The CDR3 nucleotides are TGTGCCAGCAGTTCAGGCCCCAAGATCCGTGACTTC.

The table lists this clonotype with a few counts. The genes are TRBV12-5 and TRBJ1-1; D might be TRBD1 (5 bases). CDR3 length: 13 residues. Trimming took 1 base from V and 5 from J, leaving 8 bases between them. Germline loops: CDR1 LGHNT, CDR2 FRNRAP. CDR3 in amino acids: CASGLGGGTEAFF. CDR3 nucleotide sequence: TGTGCTAGTGGTTTGGGCGGGGGTACTGAAGCTTTCTTT.